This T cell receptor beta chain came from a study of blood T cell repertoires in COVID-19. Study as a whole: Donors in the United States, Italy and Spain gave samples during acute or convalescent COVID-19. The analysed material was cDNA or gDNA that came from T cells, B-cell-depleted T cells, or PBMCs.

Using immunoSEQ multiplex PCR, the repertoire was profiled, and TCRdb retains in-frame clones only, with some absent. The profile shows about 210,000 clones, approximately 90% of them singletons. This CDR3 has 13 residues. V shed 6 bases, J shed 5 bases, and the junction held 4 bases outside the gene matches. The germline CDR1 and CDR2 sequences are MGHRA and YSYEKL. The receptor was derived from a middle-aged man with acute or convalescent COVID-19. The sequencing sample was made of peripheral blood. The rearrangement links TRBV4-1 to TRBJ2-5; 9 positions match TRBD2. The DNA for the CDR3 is TGCGCCAGCAGGCATAGCGGGAGTGAGACCCAGTACTTC. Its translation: CASRHSGSETQYF.